The 16 T cell receptor beta chains given below trace back to one sample, sequenced in a study of cytomegalovirus exposure and HLA in healthy donors. Vbeta (60) and Jbeta (13) primers were used in the PCR. Repertoires were generated with immunoSEQ multiplex PCR, while TCRdb's copy carries only in-frame clones and drops some. The data contain 100,000 to 120,000 clones, around 85% of them singletons. The sequencing input was PBMCs. The receptors stem from a man aged 35-49 years in good health and CMV-seronegative.

The chain employs TRBV5-1 and TRBJ2-7; TRBD1 agrees at 7 bases. This CDR3 region has 14 residues. CDR1 and CDR2 (germline): SGHRS, YFSETQ. V lost 6 bases to trimming and J lost 0 bases; unmatched junction nucleotides: 6. The CDR3 protein is CASNPGTVSYEQYF. In nucleotides, the CDR3 is TGCGCCAGCAACCCCGGGACAGTCTCCTACGAGCAGTACTTC.

The chain is built from TRBV5-5 and TRBJ1-2; D unclear. The V end lost 2 bases, the J end lost 2 bases, and 10 bases lay between the germline ends. The CDR3 spans 14 residues. Germline V gives CDR1 SGHKS, CDR2 YYEKEE (reference sequence). CDR3 DNA: TGTGCCAGCAGCTTACTAACGATAAACTATGGCTACACCTTC. Amino acid sequence: CASSLLTINYGYTF.

This clone has only one observation. The chain is built from TRBV6-6 and TRBJ1-5; TRBD1 matches 7 bases. Per the germline V gene, CDR1 is MNHNY and CDR2 is SVGAGI (reference sequence). The CDR3 totals 14 residues. Trimming removed 6 bases from V and 3 bases from J; junction bases left unmatched: 5. The CDR3 is CASRDGTVNQPQHF. The CDR3 DNA is TGTGCCAGCAGAGACGGGACAGTCAATCAGCCCCAGCATTTT.

This sequence joins TRBV29-1 and TRBJ2-1, with TRBD1 identical over 8 bases. CDR1 and CDR2 (germline): SQVTM, ANQGSEA. Trimming removed 6 bases from V and 6 bases from J; junction bases left unmatched: 4. The CDR3 sequence is 12 residues long. CDR3 nucleotides: TGCAGCGTCATCACAGGGGGCAATGAGCAGTTCTTC. Amino acid sequence: CSVITGGNEQFF.

The chain carries TRBV5-1 and TRBJ1-1, with TRBD1 identical over 9 bases. Germline trimming cut 0 bases from V and 5 bases from J; bases unmatched to any gene: 5. CDR3 size: 15 residues. CDR1 SGHRS and CDR2 YFSETQ come from the germline V gene. The CDR3 is CASSLGTGGWTEAFF. The CDR3 DNA reads as TGCGCCAGCAGCTTGGGAACAGGGGGCTGGACTGAAGCTTTCTTT.

The V call is TRBV2, the J call TRBJ2-2; TRBD2 matches 10 bases. The ends lost 10 bases at V and 8 bases at J; junction bases unmatched: 7. The CDR3 is 13 amino acids. Germline-derived CDR1 and CDR2 are SNHLY and FYNNEI. CDR3 sequence (DNA): TGTGCCATGGGACTAGCGCCCCGGGGGGAGCTGTTTTTT. It is translated as CAMGLAPRGELFF. Using reference TRBV2 and TRBJ2-2 for the parts outside the CDR3, the full variable domain is EPEVTQTPSHQVTQMGQEVILRCVPISNHLYFYWYRQILGQKVEFLVSFYNNEISEKSEIFDDQFSVERPDGSNFTLKIRSTKLEDSAMYFCAMGLAPRGELFFGEGSRLTVL.

The genes are TRBV6-1 and TRBJ1-1; TRBD1 might be the D (5 bases). V lost 8 bases to trimming and J lost 1 base, with 11 bases between them. Germline CDR1 is MNHNS and CDR2 is SASEGT. The CDR3 spans 13 residues. The CDR3 here is CASSGGENTEAFF. CDR3 DNA sequence: TGTGCCAGCTCCGGGGGGGAGAACACTGAAGCTTTCTTT.

The chain employs TRBV25-1 and TRBJ2-3; 8 nucleotides align to TRBD2. This CDR3 spans 14 amino acids. Germline V CDR1 and CDR2: MGHDK, SYGVNS. Trimming removed 6 bases from V and 2 bases from J; junction bases left unmatched: 4. CDR3 sequence: CASSRAGDTDTQYF. The CDR3 nucleotides are TGTGCCAGCAGCAGAGCGGGGGACACAGATACGCAGTATTTT.

This clone appeared once. This sequence joins TRBV5-1 and TRBJ2-1, with 10 bases lining up with TRBD1. Germline lookup yields CDR1 SGHRS and CDR2 YFSETQ. The CDR3 loop spans 15 amino acids. J gave up 3 bases and V 3 bases, and 3 bases lay outside the gene matches. The CDR3 spells CASSSTGGNYNEQFF. The CDR3 nucleotides are TGCGCCAGCAGCTCGACAGGGGGCAACTACAATGAGCAGTTCTTC.

The chain links TRBV28 to TRBJ2-7; maybe TRBD2 (6 bases). The germline V and J ends were trimmed by 5 bases and 3 bases, with 14 bases remaining between them. The CDR3 spans 14 residues. CDR1 is MDHEN and CDR2 is SYDVKM in the germline V gene. CDR3 in amino acids: CASSPPGLNYEQYF. As DNA, the CDR3 is TGTGCCAGCAGTCCCCCGGGACTTAACTACGAGCAGTACTTC.

The V and J genes are TRBV19 and TRBJ2-1; D is possibly TRBD2 (6 bases). Germline CDR1 reads LNHDA; CDR2 reads SQIVND (reference sequence). V was shortened by 3 bases and J by 10 bases, with 13 bases between the two germline ends. The CDR3 is 13 residues long. The CDR3 here is CASSMGGPWEQFF. As DNA, the CDR3 is TGTGCCAGTAGTATGGGGGGACCCTGGGAGCAGTTCTTC.

The chain employs TRBV7-2 and TRBJ1-5; tentatively, D is TRBD1 (6 bases). The V and J ends lost 3 bases and 6 bases respectively, with 12 bases between them. Per the germline V gene, CDR1 is SGHTA and CDR2 is FQGNSA. The CDR3 is made up of 14 amino acids. The CDR3 protein is CASSLSGVGQPQHF. CDR3 nucleotides: TGTGCCAGCAGCTTGTCAGGGGTGGGTCAGCCCCAGCATTTT.

This sequence joins TRBV18 and TRBJ1-5; the D gene is possibly TRBD1 (6 bases). The CDR3 has 13 amino acids. Germline V CDR1 and CDR2: KGHSH, LQKENI. The V and J ends lost 2 bases and 7 bases respectively, with 9 bases between them. This chain's CDR3 is CASSPNREQPQHF. CDR3 DNA: TGTGCCAGCTCACCAAACAGGGAACAGCCCCAGCATTTT. Full variable domain (outside the CDR3, taken from reference TRBV18 and TRBJ1-5): NAGVMQNPRHLVRRRGQEARLRCSPMKGHSHVYWYRQLPEEGLKFMVYLQKENIIDESGMPKERFSAEFPKEGPSILRIQQVVRGDSAAYFCASSPNREQPQHFGDGTRLSIL.

This rearrangement joins TRBV4-2 to TRBJ2-6, with D possibly TRBD2 on 5 matching bases. CDR1 is LGHNA and CDR2 is YNFKEQ in the germline V gene. This CDR3 comprises 17 residues. The V gene lost 0 bases and the J gene lost 0 bases, with 9 bases spanning the gap. The CDR3 nucleotides are TGTGCCAGCAGCCAAGATGACGGAGGCTCTGGGGCCAACGTCCTGACTTTC. Translating gives CASSQDDGGSGANVLTF.

The rearrangement joins TRBV28 to TRBJ2-5; 8 nucleotides align to TRBD1. The J segment lost 6 bases and the V segment lost 2 bases, leaving 5 bases of the junction unmatched. Germline-derived CDR1 and CDR2 are MDHEN and SYDVKM. This CDR3 is 14 amino acids long. The CDR3 region is CASSLGQGAQTQYF. In DNA form, the CDR3 reads TGTGCCAGCAGTTTAGGGCAGGGGGCACAGACCCAGTACTTC.

This rearrangement joins TRBV5-4 to TRBJ2-7, with TRBD1 identical over 11 bases. The CDR3 contains 13 residues. Germline V gene data show CDR1 as SGHNT and CDR2 as YYREEE (reference sequence). J lost 7 bases, V lost 5 bases, and 5 bases had no gene match. The CDR3 here is CASSGQGAGEQYF. In nucleotides, the CDR3 is TGTGCCAGCAGTGGACAGGGGGCGGGAGAGCAGTACTTC.